A selection of T cell receptor beta chains follows, all from one sample in a study of cytomegalovirus exposure and HLA in healthy donors. Clones were read by immunoSEQ multiplex PCR, and TCRdb kept only the in-frame ones, dropping some. The table lists about 110,000 clones, 65% to 80% of them singletons, with 2.5% to 3.5% in the top ten. Sequencing was performed on PBMCs. The source of these receptors is a male donor in good health and CMV-seropositive. CDR3s include the opening cysteine and the closing phenylalanine or tryptophan. A D gene is named only where the DNA matches it firmly. Size values are once, few and many counts, or a class for expanded clones, and some rows have none.

CDR3 protein: CASSRSGGSTSYEQYF
CDR3 DNA: TGTGCCAGCAGCCGTTCGGGGGGAAGCACATCCTACGAGCAGTACTTC
clone size: .
D gene: TRBD2
V gene: TRBV11-2
J gene: TRBJ2-7

CDR3 protein: CASSFDHRDTGELFF
CDR3 DNA: TGCGCCAGCAGCTTCGACCACAGGGACACCGGGGAGCTGTTTTTT
clone size: .
D gene: .
V gene: TRBV5-1
J gene: TRBJ2-2

CDR3 protein: CASSARQGRDTEAFF
CDR3 DNA: TGTGCCAGCAGCGCCCGACAGGGTAGGGACACTGAAGCTTTCTTT
clone size: few
D gene: TRBD1
V gene: TRBV4-2
J gene: TRBJ1-1

CDR3 protein: CASSVLPGEAFF
CDR3 DNA: TGTGCCAGCAGTGTACTACCGGGGGAAGCTTTCTTT
clone size: .
D gene: .
V gene: TRBV27
J gene: TRBJ1-1

CDR3 protein: CASSQERGLNNEKLFF
CDR3 DNA: TGCGCCAGCAGCCAAGAACGGGGATTGAATAATGAAAAACTGTTTTTT
clone size: .
D gene: .
V gene: TRBV4-3
J gene: TRBJ1-4

CDR3 protein: CASSLNRVYEQYF
CDR3 DNA: TGTGCCAGCAGTTTGAACAGGGTGTACGAGCAGTACTTC
clone size: once
D gene: .
V gene: TRBV6-5
J gene: TRBJ2-7

CDR3 protein: CSVGWGHTDTQYF
CDR3 DNA: TGCAGCGTTGGTTGGGGACACACAGATACGCAGTATTTT
clone size: .
D gene: .
V gene: TRBV29-1
J gene: TRBJ2-3

CDR3 protein: CSVGVTGSYGYTF
CDR3 DNA: TGCAGCGTGGGGGTAACAGGGAGCTATGGCTACACCTTC
clone size: .
D gene: .
V gene: TRBV29-1
J gene: TRBJ1-2

CDR3 protein: CASRSRREDEQFF
CDR3 DNA: TGCGCCAGCAGATCTAGAAGGGAGGACGAGCAGTTCTTC
clone size: .
D gene: .
V gene: TRBV5-1
J gene: TRBJ2-1

CDR3 protein: CASSLMRASNEKLFF
CDR3 DNA: TGTGCCAGCAGCTTGATGCGGGCAAGTAATGAAAAACTGTTTTTT
clone size: few
D gene: .
V gene: TRBV5-6
J gene: TRBJ1-4

CDR3 protein: CAGGGASRDEQYF
CDR3 DNA: TGTGCCGGGGGGGGCGCATCCAGGGACGAGCAGTACTTC
clone size: .
D gene: .
V gene: TRBV18
J gene: TRBJ2-7

CDR3 protein: CAWSNRVYEQYF
CDR3 DNA: TGTGCCTGGAGTAACAGGGTATACGAGCAGTACTTC
clone size: .
D gene: .
V gene: TRBV30
J gene: TRBJ2-7

CDR3 protein: CAWSRGAGGQGDTQYF
CDR3 DNA: TGTGCCTGGAGTCGGGGAGCGGGAGGGCAGGGAGATACGCAGTATTTT
clone size: .
D gene: TRBD2
V gene: TRBV30
J gene: TRBJ2-3

CDR3 protein: CASSQVAGPGLGFTDTQYF
CDR3 DNA: TGCGCCAGCAGCCAAGTGGCAGGGCCCGGACTAGGTTTCACAGATACGCAGTATTTT
clone size: .
D gene: TRBD2
V gene: TRBV4-3
J gene: TRBJ2-3

CDR3 protein: CASSQLQQGPNYGYTF
CDR3 DNA: TGCGCCAGCAGCCAACTACAACAGGGTCCTAACTATGGCTACACCTTC
clone size: .
D gene: .
V gene: TRBV4-3
J gene: TRBJ1-2

CDR3 protein: CASSSAGDAVTGELFF
CDR3 DNA: TGCGCCAGCAGCTCGGCAGGGGATGCGGTCACCGGGGAGCTGTTTTTT
clone size: .
D gene: .
V gene: TRBV5-1
J gene: TRBJ2-2

CDR3 protein: CASSQGPTAYEQYF
CDR3 DNA: TGCGCCAGCAGCCAAGGTCCCACAGCCTACGAGCAGTACTTC
clone size: .
D gene: .
V gene: TRBV4-1
J gene: TRBJ2-7

CDR3 protein: CASSPLDRGGTYEQYF
CDR3 DNA: TGTGCCAGCAGCCCTCTCGACAGGGGAGGGACCTACGAGCAGTACTTC
clone size: .
D gene: .
V gene: TRBV11-2
J gene: TRBJ2-7

CDR3 protein: CASSYAGGDYEQYF
CDR3 DNA: TGTGCCAGCAGTTACGCGGGGGGGGACTACGAGCAGTACTTC
clone size: .
D gene: TRBD2
V gene: TRBV6-5
J gene: TRBJ2-7

CDR3 protein: CAWSVLQDRGWRGANVLTF
CDR3 DNA: TGTGCCTGGAGTGTACTGCAGGACAGGGGTTGGAGGGGGGCCAACGTCCTGACTTTC
clone size: .
D gene: TRBD1
V gene: TRBV30
J gene: TRBJ2-6

CDR3 protein: CAISDSDGHLYEQYF
CDR3 DNA: TGTGCCATCAGTGATTCCGACGGACACCTTTACGAGCAGTACTTC
clone size: .
D gene: .
V gene: TRBV10-3
J gene: TRBJ2-7

CDR3 protein: CASSQEGRQGSSGNTIYF
CDR3 DNA: TGCGCCAGCAGCCAAGAAGGGCGTCAGGGCAGCTCTGGAAACACCATATATTTT
clone size: once
D gene: .
V gene: TRBV4-3
J gene: TRBJ1-3

CDR3 protein: CASSFGDRETQYF
CDR3 DNA: TGCGCCAGCAGCTTCGGGGATCGGGAGACCCAGTACTTC
clone size: .
D gene: .
V gene: TRBV5-1
J gene: TRBJ2-5

CDR3 protein: CASRVGDRGRYEQYF
CDR3 DNA: TGTGCCAGCAGAGTCGGGGACAGGGGACGGTACGAGCAGTACTTC
clone size: .
D gene: TRBD1
V gene: TRBV6-5
J gene: TRBJ2-7

CDR3 protein: CAISEGGTYGYTF
CDR3 DNA: TGTGCCATCAGTGAGGGTGGCACCTATGGCTACACCTTC
clone size: few
D gene: .
V gene: TRBV10-3
J gene: TRBJ1-2

CDR3 protein: CSVLSIVMTGMNTEAFF
CDR3 DNA: TGCAGCGTGTTGTCCATCGTCATGACAGGGATGAACACTGAAGCTTTCTTT
clone size: .
D gene: TRBD1
V gene: TRBV29-1
J gene: TRBJ1-1

CDR3 protein: CATAGETQYF
CDR3 DNA: TGTGCCACCGCAGGGGAGACCCAGTACTTC
clone size: .
D gene: .
V gene: TRBV11-2
J gene: TRBJ2-5

CDR3 protein: CASSFWETVYF
CDR3 DNA: TGTGCCAGCAGTTTTTGGGAGACGGTCTACTTC
clone size: .
D gene: .
V gene: TRBV28
J gene: TRBJ2-7

CDR3 protein: CASSPNRQGQETQYF
CDR3 DNA: TGTGCCAGCAGCCCCAACCGACAGGGACAAGAGACCCAGTACTTC
clone size: .
D gene: TRBD1
V gene: TRBV7-8
J gene: TRBJ2-5

CDR3 protein: CASSQDEAGVPNEKLFF
CDR3 DNA: TGTGCCAGCAGCCAAGATGAGGCAGGGGTCCCTAATGAAAAACTGTTTTTT
clone size: .
D gene: .
V gene: TRBV14
J gene: TRBJ1-4

CDR3 protein: CASILSDRSNQPQHF
CDR3 DNA: TGTGCCAGCATTTTGTCCGACAGAAGCAATCAGCCCCAGCATTTT
clone size: .
D gene: .
V gene: TRBV2
J gene: TRBJ1-5

CDR3 protein: CASWLRVNTEAFF
CDR3 DNA: TGTGCCAGCTGGCTTCGGGTGAACACTGAAGCTTTCTTT
clone size: .
D gene: .
V gene: TRBV6-1
J gene: TRBJ1-1

CDR3 protein: CSVEKGGSKNIQYF
CDR3 DNA: TGCAGCGTCGAAAAGGGGGGGTCCAAAAACATTCAGTACTTC
clone size: few
D gene: .
V gene: TRBV29-1
J gene: TRBJ2-4

CDR3 protein: CASSLVLDTGELFF
CDR3 DNA: TGTGCCAGCAGCTTAGTCCTTGACACCGGGGAGCTGTTTTTT
clone size: .
D gene: .
V gene: TRBV7-6
J gene: TRBJ2-2

CDR3 protein: CAWSPAGELFF
CDR3 DNA: TGTGCCTGGAGTCCCGCCGGGGAGCTGTTTTTT
clone size: .
D gene: .
V gene: TRBV30
J gene: TRBJ2-2

CDR3 protein: CASSSEGTEAFF
CDR3 DNA: TGTGCCAGCAGCTCGGAGGGCACTGAAGCTTTCTTT
clone size: .
D gene: .
V gene: TRBV11-2
J gene: TRBJ1-1

CDR3 protein: CAWTATSGTQETQYF
CDR3 DNA: TGTGCCTGGACGGCGACTAGCGGAACCCAAGAGACCCAGTACTTC
clone size: .
D gene: TRBD2
V gene: TRBV30
J gene: TRBJ2-5